The next 32 T cell receptor beta chains were all read from a single sample in a study of blood T cell repertoires in COVID-19. TCRdb's copy holds only in-frame clones and misses some; the assay was immunoSEQ multiplex PCR. The data show fewer than 250,000 clones, more than 75% seen once. Sequenced input: peripheral blood. Receptors were obtained from a woman over 75 with COVID-19, enrolled during active disease.

A few counts support this clone. The chain has TRBV6-2 or TRBV6-3 and TRBJ2-5; perhaps TRBD1 as D (5 bases). The CDR3 covers 14 residues. The V end lost 1 base, the J end lost 4 bases, and 10 bases lay between the germline ends. From germline, CDR1 is MNHEY and CDR2 SVGEGT. CDR3 nucleotide sequence: TGTGCCAGCAGTTACTTATCAAGGGGAGAGACCCAGTACTTC. Translation: CASSYLSRGETQYF.

The genes are TRBV12-3 or TRBV12-4 and TRBJ1-6, with 11 bases matching TRBD1. V lost 5 bases to trimming and J lost 12 bases; unmatched junction nucleotides: 3. This CDR3 has 13 residues. In DNA form, the CDR3 reads TGTGCCAGCAGTGGACAGGGGGCTGAACCCCTCCACTTT. Translated: CASSGQGAEPLHF.

This clone occurred once. V is TRBV5-1 and J is TRBJ2-6; D is unresolved. The germline V gene has CDR1 SGHRS and CDR2 YFSETQ. V was shortened by 2 bases and J by 0 bases, with 15 bases between the two germline ends. The CDR3 consists of 18 residues. The CDR3 loop is CASSFYRPESSGANVLTF. The CDR3 nucleotides are TGCGCCAGCAGCTTTTACAGACCCGAAAGCTCTGGGGCCAACGTCCTGACTTTC.

The count of this clone is one. J is TRBJ1-3 and V is TRBV7-9, with D maybe TRBD1 (5 bases). The CDR3 spans 18 residues. CDR1 is SEHNR and CDR2 is FQNEAQ in the germline V gene (reference sequence). V dropped 5 bases and J dropped 0 bases, with 20 bases sitting between them. CDR3 protein: CASSLRDSGGVSGNTIYF. The CDR3 DNA follows: TGTGCCAGCAGCCTACGGGACTCGGGGGGAGTCTCTGGAAACACCATATATTTT. Drawing the rest from reference TRBV7-9 and TRBJ1-3, the complete variable domain is DTGVSQNPRHKITKRGQNVTFRCDPISEHNRLYWYRQTLGQGPEFLTYFQNEAQLEKSRLLSDRFSAERPKGSFSTLEIQRTEQGDSAMYLCASSLRDSGGVSGNTIYFGEGSWLTVV.

The chain uses TRBV30 and TRBJ1-2, with a tentative D call TRBD1 (5 bases). The CDR3 runs to 11 residues. Germline assignment: CDR1 GTSNPN and CDR2 SVGIG (reference sequence). Trimming shortened V by 5 bases and J by 2 bases, and 6 bases separated the two germline ends. This CDR3 reads CAWGQNYGYTF. Written as DNA, the CDR3 is TGTGCCTGGGGACAAAACTATGGCTACACCTTC.

DNA of the CDR3: TGTGCCAGCAGGCGAAGTGGTACTGAAGCTTTCTTT. This encodes CASRRSGTEAFF. The V call is TRBV28, the J call TRBJ1-1; D ambiguous. V was pared by 6 bases and J by 5 bases, with 10 bases between. Germline V gene sequence: CDR1 MDHEN, CDR2 SYDVKM. The length of the CDR3 is 12 residues. Full variable domain (rest looked up from reference TRBV28 and TRBJ1-1): DVKVTQSSRYLVKRTGEKVFLECVQDMDHENMFWYRQDPGLGLRLIYFSYDVKMKEKGDIPEGYSVSREKKERFSLILESASTNQTSMYLCASRRSGTEAFFGQGTRLTVV.

This clone was counted a few times. The chain combines TRBV6-2 or TRBV6-3 with TRBJ2-6, with D unresolved. The V end lost 4 bases, the J end lost 0 bases, and 25 bases lay between the germline ends. Germline V lookup: CDR1 MNHEY, CDR2 SVGEGT. The CDR3 runs 21 residues. CDR3 coding DNA: TGTGCCAGCAGTTTAGGTTTTGTGCCAACTACCCCGTACTCTGGGGCCAACGTCCTGACTTTC. This translates into CASSLGFVPTTPYSGANVLTF.

The gene calls are TRBV10-3 and TRBJ2-3; unclear D gene. V lost 2 bases, J lost 7 bases, and 13 bases lay in between. The CDR3 extends over 14 amino acids. CDR1 is ENHRY and CDR2 is SYGVKD in the germline V gene. CDR3 DNA: TGTGCCATCAGTGAGCCGTCGAGCATTAATACGCAGTATTTT. This codes for CAISEPSSINTQYF.

This clone was detected once. CDR3 in amino acids: CASSYGGQGLGQPQHF. Written as DNA, the CDR3 is TGTGCCAGCAGTTACGGCGGGCAGGGGCTCGGTCAGCCCCAGCATTTT. V and J are TRBV6-2 or TRBV6-3 and TRBJ1-5, with a possible D match to TRBD1 (6 bases). Germline assignment: CDR1 MNHEY and CDR2 SVGEGT. The germline V and J ends were trimmed by 2 bases and 6 bases, with 17 bases remaining between them. The CDR3 length is 16 residues.

CDR3 DNA: TGTGCCTGGAGGTCACCGGGACTAGCGGGGGGGAATGAGCAGTTCTTC. Translation: CAWRSPGLAGGNEQFF. The chain uses TRBV30 and TRBJ2-1; TRBD2 matches at 16 bases. In germline, CDR1 is GTSNPN, CDR2 SVGIG (reference sequence). The CDR3 loop spans 16 amino acids. The J segment lost 7 bases and the V segment lost 3 bases, leaving 6 bases of the junction unmatched.

A remark on this clone: Other DNA variants within this sample encode the same CDR3. The chain is built from TRBV5-1 and TRBJ2-2; D not certain. V was trimmed by 0 bases and J by 1 base, leaving 7 bases between them. CDR1 and CDR2 (germline): SGHRS, YFSETQ. The CDR3 contains 15 residues. CDR3 protein: CASSLVPGNTGELFF. The CDR3 DNA is TGCGCCAGCAGCTTGGTTCCGGGGAACACCGGGGAGCTGTTTTTT.

This clone was detected only a few times. The rearrangement links TRBV3-1 (or the pseudogene TRBV3-2) to TRBJ1-2, with TRBD1 as a possible D gene (6 bases). The V and J ends lost 1 base and 2 bases respectively, with 8 bases between them. There are 14 residues in the CDR3. From germline, CDR1 is LGHDT and CDR2 YNNKEL (reference sequence). The CDR3 here is CASSQGQGNYGYTF. The CDR3 region has the DNA TGTGCCAGCAGCCAAGGGCAGGGGAACTATGGCTACACCTTC.

This clone has a handful of counts. V is TRBV19 and J is TRBJ1-4; TRBD1 is a possible D gene (5 bases). Per germline, CDR1 LNHDA and CDR2 SQIVND (reference sequence). Trimming cost V 9 bases and J 0 bases, with 11 bases left between them. The CDR3 length is 14 residues. CDR3 bases: TGTGCCAGCCGCGGGGGGGCAACTAATGAAAAACTGTTTTTT. It yields the protein CASRGGATNEKLFF.

The rearrangement links TRBV5-1 to TRBJ2-2; TRBD2 might be the D (7 bases). Between the trimmed V and J ends, which lost 3 bases and 3 bases, there was a span of 12 bases. Germline V CDR1 and CDR2: SGHRS, YFSETQ. The CDR3 is 15 amino acids. Here the CDR3 DNA reads TGCGCCAGCAGCTCACAGGGAGGGGACACCGGGGAGCTGTTTTTT. Its translation is CASSSQGGDTGELFF.

The chain joins TRBV9 to TRBJ2-1; 10 bases align to TRBD2. V trimming: 1 base; J trimming: 8 bases; junction bases outside the gene matches: 6. The CDR3 loop spans 15 amino acids. CDR1 is SGDLS, CDR2 YYNGEE, per germline. DNA for the CDR3: TGTGCCAGCAGCGTACTTAGCGGGGGGCGAGATGAGCAGTTCTTC. Amino acids: CASSVLSGGRDEQFF.

The V call is TRBV3-1 (or the pseudogene TRBV3-2), the J call TRBJ2-7, with D maybe TRBD1 (6 bases). The CDR3 is 17 amino acids. Germline CDR1 reads LGHDT; CDR2 reads YNNKEL (reference sequence). Trimming removed 0 bases from V and 3 bases from J, with 18 bases in between. The CDR3 sequence: CASSQDRKGVRSYEQYF. In DNA form, the CDR3 reads TGTGCCAGCAGCCAAGATCGAAAGGGGGTAAGGAGCTACGAGCAGTACTTC.

This chain joins TRBV10-3 and TRBJ2-1, with D perhaps TRBD2 (6 bases). The CDR3 totals 13 residues. V dropped 10 bases and J dropped 0 bases, with 10 bases sitting between them. The germline gives CDR1 ENHRY, CDR2 SYGVKD. CDR3 nucleotides: TGTGCCACCGGGGGAAGCTCCTACAATGAGCAGTTCTTC. It yields the protein CATGGSSYNEQFF.

This clone was counted between two and nine times. The V and J genes are TRBV30 and TRBJ1-1, with D possibly TRBD1 on 5 matching bases. From germline, CDR1 is GTSNPN and CDR2 SVGIG (reference sequence). V was clipped by 0 bases and J by 5 bases, with 10 bases between them. The CDR3 spans 13 residues. Here the CDR3 DNA reads TGTGCCTGGAGTGTCAGGGTAGGAACTGAAGCTTTCTTT. Translated, it gives CAWSVRVGTEAFF.

The chain couples TRBV6-1 to TRBJ1-2, with TRBD1 matching over 9 bases. V shed 1 base, J shed 4 bases, and the junction held 1 base outside the gene matches. Per the germline V gene, CDR1 is MNHNS and CDR2 is SASEGT. This CDR3 contains 14 residues. The CDR3, as DNA: TGTGCCAGCAGTGAAGAACAGGGGGCCTATGGCTACACCTTC. This encodes CASSEEQGAYGYTF.

The chain's CDR3 is CASSGQGKSATYEQYV. The CDR3, as DNA: TGTGCCAGCAGTGGACAGGGTAAGAGTGCGACCTACGAGCAGTACGTC. V gene TRBV2 combines with J gene TRBJ2-7; 7 nucleotides line up with TRBD1. Trimming removed 4 bases from V and 2 bases from J; junction bases left unmatched: 11. The CDR3 loop spans 16 amino acids. Germline CDR1 and CDR2: SNHLY and FYNNEI.

This clone appeared a few times. This chain uses TRBV27 with TRBJ1-1; maybe TRBD1 (6 bases). Germline assignment: CDR1 MNHEY and CDR2 SMNVEV (reference sequence). Trimming stripped 5 bases from V and 4 bases from J, with 11 bases between. The CDR3 is 13 amino acids. Here the CDR3 reads CASSHREGTEAFF. CDR3 sequence (DNA): TGTGCCAGCAGTCACAGGGAAGGCACTGAAGCTTTCTTT.

This chain connects TRBV9 to TRBJ2-7; a weak D match, TRBD2 (6 bases). Germline CDR1 is SGDLS and CDR2 is YYNGEE. V was clipped by 4 bases and J by 0 bases, with 14 bases between them. This CDR3 spans 15 amino acids. The CDR3 DNA is TGTGCCAGCAGCAAAAATTGGGAGGCCTCCTACGAGCAGTACTTC. This encodes CASSKNWEASYEQYF.

This chain uses TRBV4-1 with TRBJ1-4; 8 nucleotides align to TRBD1. Germline V lookup: CDR1 MGHRA, CDR2 YSYEKL. The trim removed 6 bases at V and 2 bases at J, leaving 5 bases unmatched. The CDR3 totals 15 residues. The CDR3 DNA follows: TGCGCCAGCAGTCGACAGGGGAGGACTAATGAAAAACTGTTTTTT. It yields the protein CASSRQGRTNEKLFF.

The chain recombines TRBV30 with TRBJ1-4; D is ambiguous. This CDR3 region has 11 residues. The ends were cut back, 2 bases at V and 8 bases at J, with 6 bases in the middle. Germline CDR1 GTSNPN, CDR2 SVGIG (reference sequence). The CDR3 loop is CAWSIREKLFF. As DNA, the CDR3 is TGTGCCTGGAGTATACGGGAAAAACTGTTTTTT.

V usage is TRBV4-3 and J usage is TRBJ2-7; no reliable D call. Per the germline V gene, CDR1 is LGHNA and CDR2 is YSLEER. The CDR3 length is 14 residues. Trimming removed 0 bases at V and 5 bases at J, with 11 bases between. The CDR3 reads CASSQDFVLNEQYF. The CDR3 DNA follows: TGCGCCAGCAGCCAAGATTTCGTACTTAACGAGCAGTACTTC.

This chain uses TRBV6-5 with TRBJ2-1, with 7 bases lining up with TRBD2. Unmatched junction bases numbered 3, after V lost 7 bases and J lost 0 bases. Per the germline V gene, CDR1 is MNHEY and CDR2 is SVGAGI. The CDR3 loop spans 14 amino acids. The CDR3 region is CASTPGGSYNEQFF. CDR3 DNA: TGTGCCAGCACCCCGGGAGGCTCCTACAATGAGCAGTTCTTC.

This clone was seen a handful of times. The V and J genes are TRBV10-3 and TRBJ1-5; D is undetermined. V was clipped by 0 bases and J by 5 bases, with 8 bases between them. Germline V CDR1 and CDR2: ENHRY, SYGVKD. The CDR3 runs to 14 residues. Here the CDR3 reads CAISESTRDQPQHF. As DNA, the CDR3 is TGTGCCATCAGTGAGTCGACTCGGGATCAGCCCCAGCATTTT.

The chain links TRBV7-9 to TRBJ1-4, with TRBD1 matching over 12 bases. The CDR3 is made up of 17 amino acids. The germline CDR1 and CDR2 sequences are SEHNR and FQNEAQ (reference sequence). J was trimmed by 5 bases and V by 0 bases; bases with no gene match: 4. The CDR3 loop is CASSLATGTGGNEKLFF. CDR3 nucleotide sequence: TGTGCCAGCAGCTTAGCTACCGGGACAGGGGGCAATGAAAAACTGTTTTTT.

The chain recombines TRBV2 with TRBJ2-3, with a tentative D call TRBD2 (7 bases). The length of the CDR3 is 13 residues. Germline CDR1 and CDR2: SNHLY and FYNNEI. The V and J ends lost 8 bases and 6 bases respectively, with 15 bases between them. The CDR3 loop reads CASGGAIEDTQYF. For the CDR3, the DNA is TGTGCCAGCGGGGGGGCGATTGAGGATACGCAGTATTTT.

Concerning this clone itself: Other DNA sequences in this specimen translate into the identical CDR3. The rearrangement links TRBV28 to TRBJ2-7; a weak D match, TRBD1 (6 bases). Trimming took off 6 bases at V and 1 base at J, with 13 bases between the two ends. The germline gives CDR1 MDHEN, CDR2 SYDVKM. There are 14 residues in the CDR3. The CDR3 sequence: CASRPQGNSYEQYF. The CDR3 DNA reads as TGTGCCAGCAGACCCCAGGGGAATTCCTACGAGCAGTACTTC.

This clone was found once. This chain links TRBV27 with TRBJ1-5; D unclear. This CDR3 contains 13 residues. Between the trimmed V and J ends, which lost 3 bases and 7 bases, there was a span of 10 bases. Germline V gene lookup returns CDR1 MNHEY and CDR2 SMNVEV (reference sequence). As DNA, the CDR3 is TGTGCCAGCAGTTTCGACCGGGAACAGCCCCAGCATTTT. This sequence encodes CASSFDREQPQHF.

V usage is TRBV19 and J usage is TRBJ1-6; a weak D match, TRBD1 (5 bases). Trimming took 7 bases from V and 9 from J, leaving 25 bases between them. Per germline, CDR1 LNHDA and CDR2 SQIVND (reference sequence). This CDR3 spans 17 amino acids. CDR3 sequence reads: CASMSSQAPRQVSPLHF. The CDR3 coding sequence is TGTGCCAGTATGTCCTCACAGGCCCCTCGTCAGGTTTCACCCCTCCACTTT.